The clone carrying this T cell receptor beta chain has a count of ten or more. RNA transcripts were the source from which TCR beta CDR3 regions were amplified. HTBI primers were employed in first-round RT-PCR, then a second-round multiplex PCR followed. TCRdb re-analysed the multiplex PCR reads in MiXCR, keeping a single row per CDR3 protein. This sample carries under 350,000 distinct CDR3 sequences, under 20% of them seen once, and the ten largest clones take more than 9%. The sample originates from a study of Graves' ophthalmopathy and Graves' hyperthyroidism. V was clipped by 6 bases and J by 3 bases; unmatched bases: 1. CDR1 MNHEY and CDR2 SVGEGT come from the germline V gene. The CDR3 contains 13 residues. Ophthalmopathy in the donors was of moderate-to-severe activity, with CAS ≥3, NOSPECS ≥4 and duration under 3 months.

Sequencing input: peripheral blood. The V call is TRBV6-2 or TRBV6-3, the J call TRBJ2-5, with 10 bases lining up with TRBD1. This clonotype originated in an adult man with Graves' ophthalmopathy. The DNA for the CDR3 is TGTGCCAGCAGGGGACAGGGGAAAGAGACCCAGTACTTC. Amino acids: CASRGQGKETQYF.